Below are 19 T cell receptor beta chains sequenced from a single sample in a study of blood T cells in healthy people across ages. Using a J-beta primer mix together with a sample-barcoded 5' primer, a second PCR was run for roughly 6 to 12 cycles. TCRdb used MiXCR to reprocess the 5' RACE reads, holding one entry per CDR3 protein. The sample yields 550,000 to 650,000 distinct CDR3 sequences, about 30% seen once. The sequenced sample consisted of blood. The receptor source for this set is a woman older than 75 in good health.

V and J are TRBV30 and TRBJ1-3, with unresolved D. Trimming left V 2 bases short and J 7 bases short, with 9 bases between. The CDR3 is made up of 12 amino acids. Germline CDR1 and CDR2: GTSNPN and SVGIG (reference sequence). Here the CDR3 DNA reads TGTGCCTGGAGTACCTCGCGGAACACCATATATTTT. It specifies CAWSTSRNTIYF.

This clonotype was counted only a few times. This chain uses TRBV5-1 with TRBJ2-3; TRBD2 might be the D (5 bases). Trimming removed 2 bases from V and 6 bases from J, with 13 bases in between. In germline, CDR1 is SGHRS, CDR2 YFSETQ. CDR3 length: 14 amino acids. The CDR3 nucleotides are TGCGCCAGCAGCTTACTAGACTCCTCGGATACGCAGTATTTT. Translating gives CASSLLDSSDTQYF.

V is TRBV3-1 and J is TRBJ2-5, with a weak D call TRBD1 (6 bases). The germline CDR1 and CDR2 sequences are LGHDT and YNNKEL (reference sequence). This CDR3 is 13 amino acids long. V shed 3 bases and J shed 11 bases, with 16 bases lying between them. The CDR3 is CASSQPPGAAQYF. CDR3 bases: TGTGCCAGCAGCCAGCCCCCAGGGGCGGCGCAGTACTTC.

Remarks on this clonotype: A much larger clone differs by one base, so this may be a read error. The chain links TRBV15 to TRBJ2-5, with 7 nucleotides matching TRBD1. The J call may be incorrect, as the DNA end agrees better with TRBJ2-7. The CDR3 runs 14 residues. The germline gives CDR1 LNHNV, CDR2 YYDKDF (reference sequence). CDR3 nucleotides: TGTGCCACCGGCAGAGACACAGGGGACCTCGAGCAGTACTTC. Its protein is CATGRDTGDLEQYF.

The chain employs TRBV29-1 and TRBJ2-3; 9 nucleotides line up with TRBD1. Losses at the gene ends were 7 bases for V and 0 bases for J; bases not matched to a gene: 5. CDR3 length equals 14 residues. CDR1 and CDR2 (germline): SQVTM, ANQGSEA. The CDR3 protein is CSAGTGLSTDTQYF. Here the CDR3 DNA reads TGCAGCGCAGGGACAGGGCTGAGCACAGATACGCAGTATTTT.

The chain links TRBV9 to TRBJ1-1; a weak D match, TRBD1 (5 bases). Germline-derived CDR1 and CDR2 are SGDLS and YYNGEE. The V end lost 0 bases, the J end lost 2 bases, and 14 bases lay between the germline ends. The CDR3 is 16 amino acids. CDR3: CASSVEDAGYNTEAFF. The CDR3 bases are TGTGCCAGCAGCGTAGAGGATGCAGGGTACAACACTGAAGCTTTCTTT.

In this sample, this clonotype turned up a few times. The germline gene is not matched at one end of the junction; a read error may be the cause. V is TRBV6-6 and J is TRBJ2-3; 7 bases map to TRBD1. There are 15 residues in the CDR3. Germline V CDR1 and CDR2: MNHNY, SVGAGI (reference sequence). In DNA, the CDR3 is TGTGCCAGCAGCCGGACAGGAGATAGCACAGATGCGCAGTATTTT. It codes for CASSRTGDSTDAQYF.

This sequence joins TRBV20-1 and TRBJ2-1, with D perhaps matching TRBD1 (5 bases). The CDR3 is 13 residues long. The germline V gene has CDR1 DFQATT and CDR2 SNEGSKA (reference sequence). Trimming shortened V by 6 bases and J by 0 bases, and 9 bases separated the two germline ends. The CDR3 DNA reads as TGCAGTGCCAGCCAGGGCTCCTACAATGAGCAGTTCTTC. This translates into CSASQGSYNEQFF.

This clonotype was detected only a few times. This sequence may be a read error, since a much larger clone differs from it by one base. This chain joins TRBV5-6 and TRBJ2-5, with 8 bases matching TRBD2. Germline V lookup: CDR1 SGHDT, CDR2 YYEEEE. The CDR3 runs to 15 residues. V trimming: 0 bases; J trimming: 9 bases; junction bases outside the gene matches: 10. CDR3 region: CASSLDISGEEAQYF. The CDR3 DNA follows: TGTGCCAGCAGCTTGGATATTAGCGGGGAGGAGGCCCAGTACTTC. The variable domain in full, with the rest retrieved from reference TRBV5-6 and TRBJ2-5, is DAGVTQSPTHLIKTRGQQVTLRCSPKSGHDTVSWYQQALGQGPQFIFQYYEEEERQRGNFPDRFSGHQFPNYSSELNVNALLLGDSALYLCASSLDISGEEAQYFGPGTRLLVL.

This clonotype was seen repeatedly, ten times or more. The J gene is TRBJ1-1, the V gene TRBV5-1; D is perhaps TRBD1 (6 bases). The ends were cut back, 7 bases at V and 0 bases at J, with 10 bases in the middle. The germline gives CDR1 SGHRS, CDR2 YFSETQ. CDR3 length: 13 amino acids. CDR3 in DNA: TGCGCCAGCGCAGGGGCCCTGAACACTGAAGCTTTCTTT. Protein: CASAGALNTEAFF.

The sample holds many counts of this clonotype. The chain joins TRBV28 to TRBJ2-4; D is tentatively TRBD1 or TRBD2 (6 bases each). CDR1 is MDHEN and CDR2 is SYDVKM in the germline V gene. V was shortened by 5 bases and J by 0 bases, with 11 bases between the two germline ends. The CDR3 contains 15 residues. The CDR3 protein is CASSPRGLAKNIQYF. The CDR3 coding sequence is TGTGCCAGCAGTCCCAGGGGACTAGCCAAAAACATTCAGTACTTC.

The rearrangement uses TRBV7-2 and TRBJ2-1; TRBD1 aligns across 9 bases. V lost 5 bases and J lost 5; bases outside the gene matches: 13. Germline CDR1 is SGHTA and CDR2 is FQGNSA. This CDR3 region has 17 residues. CDR3 loop: CASSRITAGTGHNEQFF. In DNA form, the CDR3 reads TGTGCCAGCAGCCGGATCACCGCCGGGACAGGGCACAATGAGCAGTTCTTC.

With regard to this clonotype: This may come from a read error, since a much larger clone is one base off. The chain has TRBV4-2 and TRBJ2-6; the match to TRBD1 covers 7 bases. CDR3 length: 17 residues. Germline loops: CDR1 LGHNA, CDR2 YNFKEQ. The CDR3 DNA sequence: TGTGCCAGCAGCCAAAATGTAGGGGGCTCTGGGGCCAACGTCCCGACTTTC. Translated, it gives CASSQNVGGSGANVPTF.

The chain has TRBV5-1 and TRBJ1-4; 9 bases are a match to TRBD1. Germline-derived CDR1 and CDR2 are SGHRS and YFSETQ. Unmatched junction bases numbered 4, after V lost 0 bases and J lost 7 bases. The CDR3 totals 15 residues. CDR3: CASSLAGTGIEKLFF. For the CDR3, the DNA is TGCGCCAGCAGCTTGGCAGGGACAGGGATTGAAAAACTGTTTTTT.

In its sample, this clonotype was seen a few times. The chain couples TRBV5-1 to TRBJ1-1; a possible D gene is TRBD1 (5 bases). The V gene lost 0 bases and the J gene lost 8 bases, with 11 bases spanning the gap. Germline V gene lookup returns CDR1 SGHRS and CDR2 YFSETQ. This CDR3 comprises 13 residues. The CDR3, as DNA: TGCGCCAGCAGCTTGGACAGGAACAACGAAGCTTTCTTT. Translating it yields CASSLDRNNEAFF.

The chain combines TRBV30 with TRBJ1-2; TRBD1 matches at 9 bases. The CDR3 is 14 residues long. The germline gives CDR1 GTSNPN, CDR2 SVGIG (reference sequence). With V trimmed by 2 bases and J by 6 bases, 7 bases remained unmatched. CDR3 loop: CAWSPGTGKHGYTF. DNA of the CDR3: TGTGCCTGGAGTCCCGGGACAGGGAAACATGGCTACACCTTC.

This clonotype was seen only a few times. This clone may be a read error of a much larger clone one base away. This rearrangement joins TRBV4-3 to TRBJ2-5, with D hard to call. The V and J ends lost 0 bases and 11 bases respectively, with 13 bases between them. Germline V gene sequence: CDR1 LGHNA, CDR2 YSLEER. This CDR3 spans 13 amino acids. The CDR3 spells CASSQEWQTEQYF. Here the CDR3 DNA reads TGCGCCAGCAGCCAAGAATGGCAGACTGAGCAGTACTTC.

In its sample, this clonotype was seen a few times. The V call is TRBV6-1, the J call TRBJ1-1; TRBD1 is a possible D gene (5 bases). The CDR3 extends over 16 amino acids. Germline CDR1 MNHNS, CDR2 SASEGT. The V gene lost 4 bases and the J gene lost 2 bases, with 17 bases spanning the gap. The DNA of the CDR3 is TGTGCCAGCAGTGGTGGAGGGGTTAGGGTAAACACTGAAGCTTTCTTT. Translating gives CASSGGGVRVNTEAFF.

There are many counts of this clonotype. The rearrangement links TRBV20-1 to TRBJ2-7; maybe TRBD1 (6 bases). This CDR3 is 16 amino acids long. V lost 0 bases to trimming and J lost 2 bases, with 17 bases between them. CDR1 is DFQATT, CDR2 SNEGSKA, per germline (reference sequence). In nucleotides, the CDR3 is TGCAGTGCTAGAGATGAATCCCGGACAGTCACCTACGAGCAGTACTTC. This sequence encodes CSARDESRTVTYEQYF.